The next 20 T cell receptor beta chains were all read from a single sample in a study of cytomegalovirus exposure and HLA in healthy donors. 13 Jbeta primers and 60 Vbeta primers were used for the PCR. TCRdb keeps only in-frame clones here, not all; method: immunoSEQ multiplex PCR. The profile covers more than 100,000 clones, with around 80% appearing a single time and 0.2% to 0.25% taken by the ten largest. The sample consisted of PBMCs. Receptor source: a man over 45 in good health and CMV-seronegative.

This chain connects TRBV5-6 to TRBJ1-1; 7 nucleotides agree with TRBD1. Germline V lookup: CDR1 SGHDT, CDR2 YYEEEE. The CDR3 sequence is 15 residues long. With V trimmed by 0 bases and J by 9 bases, 11 bases remained unmatched. CDR3 region: CASSLASRGGAQAFF. The CDR3 coding sequence is TGTGCCAGCAGCTTGGCCTCGAGAGGGGGCGCGCAAGCTTTCTTT.

The rearrangement uses TRBV7-3 and TRBJ2-5, with TRBD1 matching over 10 bases. Germline V gives CDR1 SGHTA, CDR2 FQGTGA. The junction had 4 bases not matched to a gene; V was cut back by 4 bases and J by 5 bases. There are 14 residues in the CDR3. The CDR3 nucleotides read TGTGCCAGCAGCTCGACAGGGGGCAAGGAGACCCAGTACTTC. This translates into CASSSTGGKETQYF.

CDR3 protein: CAISESGSGIVEKLFF. The CDR3 nucleotides are TGTGCCATCAGTGAGTCCGGATCAGGGATCGTTGAAAAACTGTTTTTT. This chain links TRBV10-3 with TRBJ1-4, with D maybe TRBD1 (5 bases). The CDR3 has 16 residues. CDR1 and CDR2 from the germline V gene are ENHRY and SYGVKD. The V end lost 0 bases, the J end lost 7 bases, and 15 bases lay between the germline ends.

This chain links TRBV19 with TRBJ2-1; TRBD2 might be the D (6 bases). V lost 6 bases, J lost 3 bases, and 12 bases lay in between. This CDR3 region has 14 residues. In germline, CDR1 is LNHDA, CDR2 SQIVND (reference sequence). Written as DNA, the CDR3 is TGTGCCAGTAGATCGGGAGTCGTCTACAATGAGCAGTTCTTC. Translation gives CASRSGVVYNEQFF.

The V and J genes are TRBV6-5 and TRBJ2-3, with D unclear. Germline-derived CDR1 and CDR2 are MNHEY and SVGAGI. Trimming shortened V by 2 bases and J by 0 bases, and 9 bases separated the two germline ends. This CDR3 comprises 15 residues. In DNA, the CDR3 is TGTGCCAGCAGTTACGCAGAGGAGAGCACAGATACGCAGTATTTT. Translation gives CASSYAEESTDTQYF.

The sample holds a few counts of this clone. The V and J genes are TRBV6-6 and TRBJ2-2; 7 nucleotides line up with TRBD1. This CDR3 has 14 amino acids. Germline V gene data show CDR1 as MNHNY and CDR2 as SVGAGI (reference sequence). Losses at the gene ends were 10 bases for V and 4 bases for J; bases not matched to a gene: 9. The CDR3 spells CATLRQGSTGELFF. CDR3 bases: TGTGCCACTCTACGACAGGGCAGCACCGGGGAGCTGTTTTTT.

This sequence joins TRBV5-6 and TRBJ1-3, with D possibly TRBD1 on 5 matching bases. CDR3 size: 14 residues. V was trimmed by 4 bases and J by 0 bases, leaving 8 bases between them. Germline loops: CDR1 SGHDT, CDR2 YYEEEE. The CDR3 coding sequence is TGTGCCAGCAGCGACAGTGGCTCTGGAAACACCATATATTTT. Translated, it gives CASSDSGSGNTIYF. Complete variable domain (other parts from reference TRBV5-6 and TRBJ1-3): DAGVTQSPTHLIKTRGQQVTLRCSPKSGHDTVSWYQQALGQGPQFIFQYYEEEERQRGNFPDRFSGHQFPNYSSELNVNALLLGDSALYLCASSDSGSGNTIYFGEGSWLTVV.

Comments on this clone: One end of the junction varies from germline; a read error may be responsible. The chain uses TRBV29-1 and TRBJ1-2; D is unresolved. Germline lookup yields CDR1 SQVTM and CDR2 ANQGSEA. The CDR3 totals 13 residues. The CDR3 is CSVEEWASYGYPF. In DNA form, the CDR3 reads TGCAGCGTTGAAGAGTGGGCTAGCTATGGCTACCCCTTC.

There are a few counts of this clone. The chain has TRBV28 and TRBJ1-1, with a tentative D call TRBD1 (6 bases). CDR1 MDHEN and CDR2 SYDVKM come from the germline V gene. The CDR3 has 12 amino acids. Between the trimmed V and J ends, which lost 2 bases and 6 bases, there was a span of 7 bases. The DNA for the CDR3 is TGTGCCAGCAGTTTAGGGACACCTGAAGCTTTCTTT. Its translation: CASSLGTPEAFF.

This chain links TRBV6-5 with TRBJ1-3, with D uncertain. This CDR3 region has 15 residues. Germline assignment: CDR1 MNHEY and CDR2 SVGAGI. Trimming pared 5 bases from V and 4 bases from J, leaving 15 bases between. Here the CDR3 reads CASSRSPVSGNTIYF. CDR3 DNA: TGTGCCAGCAGTCGATCACCAGTCTCGGGAAACACCATATATTTT.

The chain links TRBV30 to TRBJ1-4; 7 bases map to TRBD1. CDR3 length: 14 residues. V gave up 7 bases and J gave up 8 bases; unmatched junction bases: 13. Germline V gene sequence: CDR1 GTSNPN, CDR2 SVGIG (reference sequence). In DNA, the CDR3 is TGTGCCTTGCAGCAGGGGGAGCCAGGGGAAAAACTGTTTTTT. It translates to CALQQGEPGEKLFF. Drawing the rest from reference TRBV30 and TRBJ1-4, the complete variable domain is SQTIHQWPATLVQPVGSPLSLECTVEGTSNPNLYWYRQAAGRGLQLLFYSVGIGQISSEVPQNLSASRPQDRQFILSSKKLLLSDSGFYLCALQQGEPGEKLFFGSGTQLSVL.

The chain employs TRBV5-5 and TRBJ1-5; D remains ambiguous. The CDR3 is 15 residues long. Trimming stripped 4 bases from V and 0 bases from J, with 11 bases between. CDR1 and CDR2 from the germline V gene are SGHKS and YYEKEE (reference sequence). In DNA, the CDR3 is TGTGCCAGCAGCCCAGGACTTCTTAGCAATCAGCCCCAGCATTTT. It codes for CASSPGLLSNQPQHF.

The chain is built from TRBV7-2 and TRBJ1-1; D possibly corresponds to TRBD1 (6 bases). The CDR3 runs 15 residues. Looked up from germline, CDR1 is SGHTA and CDR2 is FQGNSA. Trimming stripped 5 bases from V and 3 bases from J, with 16 bases between. CDR3 nucleotides: TGTGCCAGCAGCCTGATCGTACAGGGCCACACTGAAGCTTTCTTT. Protein product: CASSLIVQGHTEAFF.

This clone was seen more than once but under ten times. The rearrangement joins TRBV5-1 to TRBJ1-1; TRBD1 aligns across 7 bases. The CDR3 totals 15 residues. V shed 4 bases and J 3 bases; nucleotides not matched to a gene: 9. Looked up from germline, CDR1 is SGHRS and CDR2 is YFSETQ. CDR3 loop: CASSTRQGSDTEAFF. As DNA, the CDR3 is TGCGCCAGCAGCACGCGACAGGGATCGGACACTGAAGCTTTCTTT.

This clone has only a few counts. The rearrangement links TRBV19 to TRBJ1-2, with 11 bases fitting TRBD1. V lost 7 bases to trimming and J lost 8 bases; unmatched junction nucleotides: 9. The CDR3 length is 14 residues. Germline V lookup: CDR1 LNHDA, CDR2 SQIVND (reference sequence). CDR3 DNA sequence: TGTGCCAGTACCCTTGGACAGGGGGCCGGGGGCTACACCTTC. This translates into CASTLGQGAGGYTF.

The V call is TRBV18, the J call TRBJ2-7; 11 nucleotides match TRBD2. Unmatched junction bases numbered 0, after V lost 0 bases and J lost 2 bases. The length of the CDR3 is 15 residues. In germline, CDR1 is KGHSH, CDR2 LQKENI. The CDR3: CASSPPLAGAYEQYF. The CDR3 DNA reads as TGTGCCAGCTCACCACCACTAGCGGGGGCCTACGAGCAGTACTTC.

This sequence joins TRBV5-4 and TRBJ2-7, with 7 bases lining up with TRBD2. The CDR3 runs to 17 residues. Germline-derived CDR1 and CDR2 are SGHNT and YYREEE (reference sequence). J lost 6 bases, V lost 4 bases, and 19 bases had no gene match. CDR3 bases: TGTGCCAGCAGCCCGGGGAGGGCGGGGTTGGGGCTTGGCGAGCAGTACTTC. This encodes CASSPGRAGLGLGEQYF.

The chain links TRBV10-1 to TRBJ2-7; the D is unclear. Between the trimmed V and J ends, which lost 5 bases and 7 bases, there was a span of 6 bases. Germline V gene lookup returns CDR1 WNHNN and CDR2 SYGVQD (reference sequence). The CDR3 consists of 10 residues. Written as DNA, the CDR3 is TGCGCCAGCAGTCCCGGGGAGCAGTACTTC. Protein: CASSPGEQYF.

V usage is TRBV12-5 and J usage is TRBJ2-2, with 12 bases lining up with TRBD2. This CDR3 comprises 15 residues. Germline CDR1 and CDR2: LGHNT and FRNRAP. V lost 6 bases, J lost 4 bases, and 3 bases stayed unmatched. CDR3 residues: CASGLTSGSTGELFF. The DNA for the CDR3 is TGTGCTAGTGGCCTGACTAGCGGGAGCACCGGGGAGCTGTTTTTT.

The V and J genes are TRBV5-1 and TRBJ2-2; tentatively, D is TRBD2 (5 bases). Germline values: CDR1 SGHRS, CDR2 YFSETQ. The CDR3 length is 16 residues. Deletions cut 3 bases from V and 0 bases from J, with 12 bases between. CDR3 DNA: TGCGCCAGCAGCTCCTGGTTGCGGGCGAACACCGGGGAGCTGTTTTTT. Translated, it gives CASSSWLRANTGELFF.